The rows below give T cell receptor beta chains drawn from one sample of a study of blood T cells in healthy people across ages. MiXCR, applied by TCRdb to the 5' RACE reads, yields one record per CDR3 protein. The sample holds roughly 860,000 distinct CDR3 sequences, about 62% seen once. The specimen sequenced was blood. These receptors were collected from a man aged 25 to 40 in good health. CDR3s include the opening cysteine and the closing phenylalanine or tryptophan. D genes are given only for firm matches. Not every row has a clone size; where given, it reads once, few, many or a size class.

size: few; J: TRBJ1-2; V: TRBV10-3; D: TRBD1; DNA: TGTGCCATCAGTGAGTCGACAGGGAGTTTCTATGGCTACACCTTC; CDR3: CAISESTGSFYGYTF
size: -; J: TRBJ2-1; V: TRBV20-1; D: TRBD1; DNA: TGCAGTGCTAGAGATCTTGGACAGGGCCAATACAATGAGCAGTTCTTC; CDR3: CSARDLGQGQYNEQFF
size: few; J: TRBJ2-3; V: TRBV12-3/TRBV12-4; D: TRBD2; DNA: TGTGCCAGCAGCAGGACTAGCGGGAGGGATACAGATACGCAGTATTTT; CDR3: CASSRTSGRDTDTQYF
size: once; J: TRBJ2-1; V: TRBV7-9; D: -; DNA: TGTGCCAGCAGCAGACTCCAGGGTTACAATGAGCAGTTCTTC; CDR3: CASSRLQGYNEQFF
size: -; J: TRBJ1-6; V: TRBV20-1; D: -; DNA: TGCAGTGCTAGATCACGCACCTTGAGGGATTCACCCCTCCACTTT; CDR3: CSARSRTLRDSPLHF
size: -; J: TRBJ2-5; V: TRBV10-3; D: -; DNA: TGTGCCATCAGTGGGATTGGCGGGGAGACCCAGTACTTC; CDR3: CAISGIGGETQYF
size: -; J: TRBJ2-1; V: TRBV4-2; D: TRBD2; DNA: TGTGCCAGCAGCCGAGGGACTAGCTCCTACAATGAGCAGTTCTTC; CDR3: CASSRGTSSYNEQFF
size: -; J: TRBJ2-1; V: TRBV9; D: -; DNA: TGTGCCAGCAGCGCACCCCAACGGGAACTAGATTACAATGAGCAGTTCTTC; CDR3: CASSAPQRELDYNEQFF
size: -; J: TRBJ1-4; V: TRBV5-8; D: -; DNA: TGTGCCAGCAGCCCGGGACATTGGTATGAAAAACTGTTTTTT; CDR3: CASSPGHWYEKLFF
size: -; J: TRBJ1-2; V: TRBV6-5; D: -; DNA: TGTGCCAGCCTAGGGGGGTATATGGGGGCTGGCTACACCTTC; CDR3: CASLGGYMGAGYTF
size: -; J: TRBJ2-7; V: TRBV6-2/TRBV6-3; D: TRBD1; DNA: TGTGCCAGCAGTAGAGACGGGACAGGGGATTTGGCGGCAAAGGACGAGCAGTACTTC; CDR3: CASSRDGTGDLAAKDEQYF
size: many; J: TRBJ1-2; V: TRBV7-2; D: -; DNA: TGTGCCAGCAGCTTAGCAGAGGGCAACTATGGCTACACCTTC; CDR3: CASSLAEGNYGYTF
size: -; J: TRBJ2-5; V: TRBV28; D: TRBD2; DNA: TGTGCCAGCAGTCCCTCGACTAGCGGGAGAAAGACCCAGTACTTC; CDR3: CASSPSTSGRKTQYF
size: -; J: TRBJ2-7; V: TRBV2; D: -; DNA: TGTGCCTGGCGTGCAGGCTCCTACGAGCAGTACTTC; CDR3: CAWRAGSYEQYF
size: -; J: TRBJ2-5; V: TRBV20-1; D: -; DNA: TGCAGTGCTTACATAGGGGAGACCCAGTACTTC; CDR3: CSAYIGETQYF
size: -; J: TRBJ2-5; V: TRBV7-3; D: TRBD1; DNA: TGTGCCAGCAGTCCCGACGGACAGGGGCAAGAGACCCAGTACTTC; CDR3: CASSPDGQGQETQYF
size: once; J: TRBJ2-3; V: TRBV20-1; D: TRBD2; DNA: TGCAGTGCTCAGCCTTTGGGGGGGGGGAGCTTCAGCACAGATACGCAGTATTTT; CDR3: CSAQPLGGGSFSTDTQYF
size: few; J: TRBJ2-3; V: TRBV4-3; D: -; DNA: TGCGCCAGCAGCCAAGACCGCAGCGCAGATACGCAGTATTTT; CDR3: CASSQDRSADTQYF
size: few; J: TRBJ2-5; V: TRBV29-1; D: TRBD2; DNA: TGCAGCGGAGCGGGAGAGGGAGAGACCCAGTACTTC; CDR3: CSGAGEGETQYF
size: -; J: TRBJ2-7; V: TRBV7-2; D: -; DNA: TGTGCCAGCAGACCAGCCCTAGGGGGTACCTACGAGCAGTACTTC; CDR3: CASRPALGGTYEQYF
size: few; J: TRBJ2-7; V: TRBV20-1; D: -; DNA: TGCAGTGCCCCGTCCCCATACGAGCAGTACTTC; CDR3: CSAPSPYEQYF
size: -; J: TRBJ2-5; V: TRBV29-1; D: -; DNA: TGCAGCGTTGAATCCATCACCGGACATGTGCAAGAGACCCAGTACTTC; CDR3: CSVESITGHVQETQYF
size: once; J: TRBJ2-1; V: TRBV29-1; D: -; DNA: TGCAGCGTGGGACATCACGAGGAGCAGTTCTTC; CDR3: CSVGHHEEQFF
size: -; J: TRBJ1-1; V: TRBV20-1; D: -; DNA: TGCAGTGCAATACGGGAGGGGGATGTTAAAGCTTTCTTT; CDR3: CSAIREGDVKAFF
size: few; J: TRBJ2-3; V: TRBV10-3; D: -; DNA: TGTGCCATCACCGGGGAGGGGGGTAGCACAGATACGCAGTATTTT; CDR3: CAITGEGGSTDTQYF
size: few; J: TRBJ2-1; V: TRBV5-1; D: TRBD2; DNA: TGCGCCAGCAGGCCTAGCGGGGGCCCCAATGAGCAGTTCTTC; CDR3: CASRPSGGPNEQFF
size: once; J: TRBJ2-5; V: TRBV12-3/TRBV12-4; D: -; DNA: TGTGCCAGCAGTTTTGTCGGGGGGCCCAATGAGCAGTACTTC; CDR3: CASSFVGGPNEQYF
size: few; J: TRBJ2-3; V: TRBV7-3; D: -; DNA: TGTGCCAGCAGCTTTTCCGGGACCGACGCAGATACGCAGTATTTT; CDR3: CASSFSGTDADTQYF
size: few; J: TRBJ2-5; V: TRBV7-6; D: TRBD2; DNA: TGTGCCAGCAGCTTAGCGGTAGCGGGGGGTCACGAGACCCAGTACTTC; CDR3: CASSLAVAGGHETQYF
size: -; J: TRBJ2-1; V: TRBV6-1; D: TRBD2; DNA: TGTGCCAGCAGTCGGAGACTAGCGGGGGGGCCGGGTCCCGAGAATAAGCAGTTCTTC; CDR3: CASSRRLAGGPGPENKQFF
size: -; J: TRBJ1-1; V: TRBV28; D: -; DNA: TGTGCCAGCAGTTTATGGGCCAAAAACACTGAAGCTTTCTTT; CDR3: CASSLWAKNTEAFF
size: -; J: TRBJ1-1; V: TRBV12-3/TRBV12-4; D: -; DNA: TGTGCCAGCAGTTTGCAGACAGCGAACACTGAAGCTTTCTTT; CDR3: CASSLQTANTEAFF